Here is one T cell receptor beta chain with its context. Antigen unknown. The study ran its PCR with 60 Vbeta and 13 Jbeta primers. Sequencing used immunoSEQ multiplex PCR; TCRdb keeps in-frame clones, though not all of them. The profile shows some 270,000 clones, about nine tenths of them singletons. Trimming left V 2 bases short and J 13 bases short, with 14 bases between. The germline CDR1 and CDR2 sequences are GTSNPN and SVGIG (reference sequence). The CDR3 is 11 amino acids. This specimen comes from a study of cytomegalovirus exposure and HLA in healthy donors. Study-wide points: The authors later found most CMV-associated TCR beta chains appeared HLA-restricted. Among TCR beta chains, those listed as cytomegalovirus-associated numbered more than 150. Reportedly, cytomegalovirus status was diagnosed with high sensitivity and specificity.

The TCR sequence derives from a girl under 10 years old in good health and CMV-seronegative. V and J are TRBV30 and TRBJ1-2; maybe TRBD1 (6 bases). The sample was PBMCs. CDR3 amino acids: CAWSSGQVFTF. Written as DNA, the CDR3 is TGTGCCTGGAGTTCGGGACAAGTGTTCACCTTC.